This T cell receptor beta chain was sequenced for a study of blood T cell repertoires in COVID-19. As for the study in general: Specimens from acute and convalescent COVID-19 originated in the United States, Italy and Spain.

Generated by immunoSEQ multiplex PCR, the TCRdb table keeps only in-frame clones and is missing some. The repertoire holds around 300,000 clones, with approximately 86% as singletons. The CDR3 consists of 13 residues. CDR1 is SGDLS and CDR2 is YYNGEE in the germline V gene. Trimming took 4 bases from V and 4 from J, leaving 6 bases between them. The source of this sequence is a woman in her thirties who had recovered from COVID-19. Specimen: peripheral blood. The rearrangement joins TRBV9 to TRBJ2-6, with D possibly being TRBD2 (5 bases). The CDR3 protein is CASSRGGANVLTF. Here the CDR3 DNA reads TGTGCCAGCAGCCGAGGGGGGGCCAACGTCCTGACTTTC.